Listed below are T cell receptor beta chains from one sample, sequenced in a study of cytomegalovirus exposure and HLA in healthy donors. The data were produced by immunoSEQ multiplex PCR, yet TCRdb's version contains in-frame clones alone and is incomplete. Of under 200,000 clones in the sample, 75% to 85% are singletons; the top ten hold under 6.5%. The sequencing input was PBMCs. These receptors came from a man aged 50 to 60 in good health and CMV-seropositive. The CDR3 runs from the conserved cysteine through the conserved F or W. Each record gives: V gene, D gene, clone size, J gene, CDR3 DNA, CDR3 protein. D genes are given only for firm matches. Size tells how often a clone was seen (once, few, many) or the class of an expanded clone, and some rows leave it out.

V: TRBV25-1; D: .; size: .; J: TRBJ1-2; DNA: TGTGCCAGCAGTGTGAGTAGCTCTAATGGCTACACCTTC; CDR3: CASSVSSSNGYTF
V: TRBV10-3; D: .; size: .; J: TRBJ1-1; DNA: TGTGCCATCAGTGACCCGACAGCCAACACTGAAGCTTTCTTT; CDR3: CAISDPTANTEAFF
V: TRBV6-1; D: .; size: once; J: TRBJ2-7; DNA: TGTGCCAGCAGTGAAGGGGCTACCCACTACGAGCAGTACTTC; CDR3: CASSEGATHYEQYF
V: TRBV28; D: .; size: few; J: TRBJ1-2; DNA: TGTGCCAGCAGTTTGACAGCGACGGTTACGGGCTACACCTTC; CDR3: CASSLTATVTGYTF
V: TRBV19; D: .; size: .; J: TRBJ1-2; DNA: TGTGCCAGTAGTATCTCCGGGACTCGACTGCCTTATATGACTGGCTACACCTTC; CDR3: CASSISGTRLPYMTGYTF
V: TRBV29-1; D: .; size: .; J: TRBJ2-1; DNA: TGCAGCGTTAATGGTTTAATCGGGACTGATGAGCAGTTCTTC; CDR3: CSVNGLIGTDEQFF
V: TRBV5-1; D: .; size: .; J: TRBJ2-1; DNA: TGCGCCAGCAGCTTGGAGCCGGGGACATACAATGAGCAGTTCTTC; CDR3: CASSLEPGTYNEQFF
V: TRBV14; D: TRBD1; size: .; J: TRBJ2-2; DNA: TGTGCCAGCAGCCCCTGGACAGGGTTTAACGCCGGGGAGCTGTTTTTT; CDR3: CASSPWTGFNAGELFF
V: TRBV4-1; D: .; size: .; J: TRBJ2-2; DNA: TGCGCCAGCAGCCAAGATCGTGTCCCGAACACCGGGGAGCTGTTTTTT; CDR3: CASSQDRVPNTGELFF
V: TRBV11-1; D: TRBD2; size: .; J: TRBJ2-5; DNA: TGTGCCAGCAGCTTAGCGCGAGGGCTAGCGGGCCGATACCAAGAGACCCAGTACTTC; CDR3: CASSLARGLAGRYQETQYF
V: TRBV2; D: TRBD2; size: .; J: TRBJ2-3; DNA: TGTGCCAGCAGCCCCCTGGGAGGGGCGGCAGATACGCAGTATTTT; CDR3: CASSPLGGAADTQYF
V: TRBV2; D: .; size: .; J: TRBJ1-2; DNA: TGTGCCAGCAGTGTACGGGGGGCCACTAACTATGGCTACACCTTC; CDR3: CASSVRGATNYGYTF
V: TRBV18; D: .; size: .; J: TRBJ1-6; DNA: TGTGCCAGCTCACGGCCAGGGGTTAGCTCCTATAATTCACCCCTCCACTTT; CDR3: CASSRPGVSSYNSPLHF
V: TRBV5-1; D: .; size: .; J: TRBJ2-3; DNA: TGCGCCAGCAGCACCGAAGTCGGGGATACGCAGTATTTT; CDR3: CASSTEVGDTQYF
V: TRBV5-6; D: TRBD1; size: .; J: TRBJ2-2; DNA: TGTGCCAGCAGCACGGGACAGCTCAACACCGGGGAGCTGTTTTTT; CDR3: CASSTGQLNTGELFF
V: TRBV19; D: TRBD1; size: .; J: TRBJ2-5; DNA: TGTGCCAGTAGCCTATCCGGGACAGAAGAGACCCAGTACTTC; CDR3: CASSLSGTEETQYF
V: TRBV2; D: .; size: .; J: TRBJ2-7; DNA: .; CDR3: CASSTSTGELEQYF
V: TRBV10-3; D: .; size: once; J: TRBJ1-2; DNA: TGTGCCATCAGTATTACGGGACACCCAAACTATGGCTACACCTTC; CDR3: CAISITGHPNYGYTF
V: TRBV12-5; D: TRBD1; size: .; J: TRBJ2-1; DNA: TGTGCTAGTGGTTTGGGACAGGGGGGACATGAGCAGTTCTTC; CDR3: CASGLGQGGHEQFF
V: TRBV6-5; D: TRBD1; size: .; J: TRBJ1-1; DNA: TGTGCCAGCAGTTACCGGGACAGGATGATGAACACTGAAGCTTTCTTT; CDR3: CASSYRDRMMNTEAFF
V: TRBV5-1; D: .; size: once; J: TRBJ1-1; DNA: TGCGCCAGCAGCCCGGGGATGAACACTGAAGCTTTCTTT; CDR3: CASSPGMNTEAFF
V: TRBV29-1; D: TRBD1; size: .; J: TRBJ1-2; DNA: TGCAGCGTCCGAAGACAGGGCGTTAACTATGGCTACACCTTC; CDR3: CSVRRQGVNYGYTF
V: TRBV5-6; D: .; size: .; J: TRBJ2-1; DNA: TGTGCCAGCAGCTTGGGACACTTAGCCTACAATGAGCAGTTCTTC; CDR3: CASSLGHLAYNEQFF
V: TRBV7-9; D: TRBD2; size: once; J: TRBJ2-2; DNA: TGTGCCAGCAGCGAGCCGGGGGGGGCCGGGGAGCTGTTTTTT; CDR3: CASSEPGGAGELFF
V: TRBV7-2; D: TRBD2; size: once; J: TRBJ2-3; DNA: TGTGCCAGCAGCGCGGGACTAGCGGTTCGCACAGATACGCAGTATTTT; CDR3: CASSAGLAVRTDTQYF
V: TRBV19; D: .; size: .; J: TRBJ2-2; DNA: TGTGCCAGTATTCTGACAGGAGATGCGAACACCGGGGAGCTGTTTTTT; CDR3: CASILTGDANTGELFF
V: TRBV6-5; D: TRBD2; size: .; J: TRBJ2-1; DNA: TGTGCCAGCAGTTACGGGGAGGGGCGATACAATGAGCAGTTCTTC; CDR3: CASSYGEGRYNEQFF
V: TRBV19; D: .; size: .; J: TRBJ1-5; DNA: TGTGCCAGTAGTATAGAAGTAAGGGGATCGAAGCAGCCCCAGCATTTT; CDR3: CASSIEVRGSKQPQHF
V: TRBV2; D: TRBD1; size: .; J: TRBJ1-2; DNA: TGTGCCAGCCGATTTCGGGACAGAGAGATCTATGGCTACACCTTC; CDR3: CASRFRDREIYGYTF
V: TRBV19; D: .; size: .; J: TRBJ1-2; DNA: TGTGCCAGTAGTATATCCGGGTCTGATGGCTACACCTTC; CDR3: CASSISGSDGYTF
V: TRBV6-4; D: TRBD1; size: few; J: TRBJ2-2; DNA: TGTGCCAGCAGACGGGACAGTACCGGGGAGCTGTTTTTT; CDR3: CASRRDSTGELFF
V: TRBV6-5; D: .; size: .; J: TRBJ1-2; DNA: TGTGCCAGCAGTTACTCTGGCGGGGGAACGTATGGCTACACCTTC; CDR3: CASSYSGGGTYGYTF
V: TRBV5-4; D: .; size: .; J: TRBJ1-2; DNA: TGTGCCAGCAGCCACGGGGGGATTGGCTACACCTTC; CDR3: CASSHGGIGYTF
V: TRBV18; D: .; size: .; J: TRBJ1-1; DNA: TGTGCCAGCTCACCACCCTGGCCGGGGAACACTGAAGCTTTCTTT; CDR3: CASSPPWPGNTEAFF
V: TRBV6-5; D: .; size: .; J: TRBJ1-1; DNA: TGTGCCAGCAGTTACACGGGGAGGAACACTGAAGCTTTCTTT; CDR3: CASSYTGRNTEAFF
V: TRBV5-5; D: TRBD1; size: .; J: TRBJ2-2; DNA: TGTGCCAGCAGCGCACACAGGGGGACCGGGGAGCTGTTTTTT; CDR3: CASSAHRGTGELFF
V: TRBV6-5; D: .; size: .; J: TRBJ2-2; DNA: TGTGCCAGCAGTTACCAAAATACCGGGGAGCTGTTTTTT; CDR3: CASSYQNTGELFF
V: TRBV19; D: TRBD1; size: .; J: TRBJ1-2; DNA: TGTGCCACTAGACCCAGGGGGGATGGCTACACCTTC; CDR3: CATRPRGDGYTF
V: TRBV5-1; D: TRBD2; size: .; J: TRBJ2-2; DNA: TGCGCCAGCAGCGTAGTTGGGACTAGCGGGAACACCGGGGAGCTGTTTTTT; CDR3: CASSVVGTSGNTGELFF
V: TRBV29-1; D: .; size: .; J: TRBJ1-1; DNA: TGCAGCGTTGACTCGGGGACACTAAACACTGAAGCTTTCTTT; CDR3: CSVDSGTLNTEAFF
V: TRBV5-6; D: .; size: .; J: TRBJ1-4; DNA: TGTGCCAGCAGCTTGTGGTCCGGAGGAGAAAAACTGTTTTTT; CDR3: CASSLWSGGEKLFF
V: TRBV11-2; D: TRBD1; size: once; J: TRBJ1-1; DNA: TGTGCCAGCAGCCTCCTGGACAGGGGGACTGAAGCTTTCTTT; CDR3: CASSLLDRGTEAFF
V: TRBV4-1; D: TRBD2; size: .; J: TRBJ2-7; DNA: TGCGCCAGCAGCCAAGAAAGGACTAGCGGCTACTACGAGCAGTACTTC; CDR3: CASSQERTSGYYEQYF
V: TRBV30; D: TRBD1; size: few; J: TRBJ2-1; DNA: TGTGCCTGGACCCGGGACAGGGGGTACAATGAGCAGTTCTTC; CDR3: CAWTRDRGYNEQFF
V: TRBV30; D: .; size: .; J: TRBJ2-6; DNA: TGTGCCTGGAGTGTTCAGTTCCTCTCTGGGGCCAACGTCCTGACTTTC; CDR3: CAWSVQFLSGANVLTF
V: TRBV5-4; D: .; size: .; J: TRBJ1-2; DNA: TGTGCCAGCAGCTTGGGACAGAAATATGGCTACACCTTC; CDR3: CASSLGQKYGYTF
V: TRBV5-1; D: TRBD1; size: .; J: TRBJ1-4; DNA: TGCGCCAGCAGCTTGGGGGACAGGGGTTTGGGTGAAAAACTGTTTTTT; CDR3: CASSLGDRGLGEKLFF
V: TRBV19; D: .; size: .; J: TRBJ1-1; DNA: TGTGCCAGTAGCCCCTCAGACACAGGTCTGAACACTGAAGCTTTCTTT; CDR3: CASSPSDTGLNTEAFF
V: TRBV30; D: .; size: few; J: TRBJ1-1; DNA: TGTGCCTGGAGTCCTCGCGGACAGTACACTGAAGCTTTCTTT; CDR3: CAWSPRGQYTEAFF
V: TRBV27; D: .; size: .; J: TRBJ2-1; DNA: TGTGCCAGCAGTTTACGCGGGGCGACTTACAATGAGCAGTTCTTC; CDR3: CASSLRGATYNEQFF
V: TRBV18; D: TRBD2; size: .; J: TRBJ2-7; DNA: TGTGCCAGCTCACAAGGCGGGGGGCCCAGCCTTGTCTACGAGCAGTACTTC; CDR3: CASSQGGGPSLVYEQYF
V: TRBV5-1; D: .; size: .; J: TRBJ2-3; DNA: TGCGCCAGCAGCTCGACAGTACTTAGCACAGATACGCAGTATTTT; CDR3: CASSSTVLSTDTQYF